These 27 T cell receptor beta chains came from one sample sequenced in a study of control samples from healthy donors and cancer patients. Repertoires were generated with immunoSEQ multiplex PCR, while TCRdb's copy carries only in-frame clones and drops some. The sample records approximately 58,000 clones, roughly 87% being singletons. Sequenced: PBMCs. All receptors come from a man in his sixties with head and neck cancer.

The rearrangement joins TRBV9 to TRBJ1-6; weak D call: TRBD1 (5 bases). V lost 3 bases and J 8 bases, leaving 18 bases between the germline ends. Germline CDR1 and CDR2: SGDLS and YYNGEE. The length of the CDR3 is 16 residues. The DNA of the CDR3 is TGTGCCAGCAGCGAAACGGGGGGATGGGGGTATTCACCCCTCCACTTT. Its protein product is CASSETGGWGYSPLHF.

The chain uses TRBV28 and TRBJ2-7; D is undetermined. Deletions cut 2 bases from V and 3 bases from J, with 11 bases between. Germline CDR1 reads MDHEN; CDR2 reads SYDVKM. The CDR3 has 14 amino acids. CDR3 bases: TGTGCCAGCAGTTTACGCAGACTTGGCTACGAGCAGTACTTC. Translation: CASSLRRLGYEQYF. Full variable domain (remainder filled in from reference TRBV28 and TRBJ2-7): DVKVTQSSRYLVKRTGEKVFLECVQDMDHENMFWYRQDPGLGLRLIYFSYDVKMKEKGDIPEGYSVSREKKERFSLILESASTNQTSMYLCASSLRRLGYEQYFGPGTRLTVT.

This rearrangement joins TRBV5-8 to TRBJ1-2; no reliable D call. The CDR3 runs to 13 residues. Trimming cost V 1 base and J 4 bases, with 8 bases left between them. Germline-derived CDR1 and CDR2 are SGHTS and YDEGEE. The CDR3 region is CASSLSWSYGYTF. CDR3 bases: TGTGCCAGCAGCTTGTCATGGAGCTATGGCTACACCTTC.

The rearrangement links TRBV18 to TRBJ1-2, with 8 bases fitting TRBD1. The trim removed 4 bases at V and 4 bases at J, leaving 5 bases unmatched. This CDR3 region has 14 residues. Germline lookup yields CDR1 KGHSH and CDR2 LQKENI. CDR3 residues: CASSLGQGGYGYTF. The CDR3 DNA is TGTGCCAGCTCACTTGGACAGGGAGGCTATGGCTACACCTTC.

The V call is TRBV6-5, the J call TRBJ2-7; TRBD2 might be the D (7 bases). Trimming took 6 bases from V and 5 from J, leaving 14 bases between them. CDR1 MNHEY and CDR2 SVGAGI come from the germline V gene. The CDR3 has 13 amino acids. The CDR3 DNA reads as TGTGCCAGCAGCAAGGGGGGGTTTAACGAGCAGTACTTC. Protein: CASSKGGFNEQYF.

This clone came up a few times. The chain employs TRBV5-1 and TRBJ1-2, with 7 bases matching TRBD1. Trimming removed 4 bases from V and 5 bases from J; junction bases left unmatched: 8. The germline V gene has CDR1 SGHRS and CDR2 YFSETQ. The CDR3 covers 14 residues. Written as DNA, the CDR3 is TGCGCCAGCAGCCCGGGACAGCTAGTGTATGGCTACACCTTC. This codes for CASSPGQLVYGYTF.

This chain joins TRBV23-1 and TRBJ1-5, with D possibly TRBD1 on 5 matching bases. TRBV23-1 is recorded as an ORF, its role being uncertain. V lost 0 bases, J lost 7 bases, and 13 bases lay in between. CDR3 length: 15 residues. CDR3 bases: TGCGCCAGCAGTCAATCTTCGGGGGTAGGACAGCCCCAGCATTTT. Its protein product is CASSQSSGVGQPQHF.

The CDR3 region is CASSLGQALQPGYTF. CDR3 DNA: TGCGCCAGCAGCTTAGGACAGGCCTTACAACCTGGCTACACCTTC. V and J are TRBV5-1 and TRBJ1-2; 7 nucleotides line up with TRBD1. Losses at the gene ends were 2 bases for V and 7 bases for J; bases not matched to a gene: 11. CDR1 SGHRS and CDR2 YFSETQ come from the germline V gene. This CDR3 is built from 15 residues.

This clone was counted once. The J gene is TRBJ2-7, the V gene TRBV30; D is unclear. Germline values: CDR1 GTSNPN, CDR2 SVGIG (reference sequence). The CDR3 extends over 13 amino acids. Trimming stripped 2 bases from V and 1 base from J, with 9 bases between. The CDR3 region has the DNA TGTGCCTGGAGTAAGGCTCGTTCCTACGAGCAGTACTTC. It translates to CAWSKARSYEQYF. Supplemented by reference TRBV30 and TRBJ2-7, the full variable domain reads SQTIHQWPATLVQPVGSPLSLECTVEGTSNPNLYWYRQAAGRGLQLLFYSVGIGQISSEVPQNLSASRPQDRQFILSSKKLLLSDSGFYLCAWSKARSYEQYFGPGTRLTVT.

The chain is built from TRBV3-1 (or the pseudogene TRBV3-2) and TRBJ2-7; D unclear. The germline gives CDR1 LGHDT, CDR2 YNNKEL (reference sequence). V was cut by 5 bases and J by 3 bases, with 11 bases left in between. The CDR3 is 13 amino acids. CDR3 sequence (DNA): TGTGCCAGCAGCATGGAGTGGGACTACGAGCAGTACTTC. Residues: CASSMEWDYEQYF.

The V and J genes are TRBV4-1 and TRBJ1-2; 8 bases match TRBD1. This CDR3 has 18 residues. The germline V gene has CDR1 MGHRA and CDR2 YSYEKL. Trimming at V came to 7 bases and at J to 0 bases, leaving 16 bases not matched to a gene. The CDR3 here is CASTSNRDRRQTNYGYTF. The CDR3 region has the DNA TGCGCCAGCACCAGTAACCGGGACAGGAGACAAACTAACTATGGCTACACCTTC.

This clone was seen more than once but under ten times. The chain combines TRBV28 with TRBJ1-2, with D perhaps TRBD1 (6 bases). From germline, CDR1 is MDHEN and CDR2 SYDVKM. The germline V and J ends were trimmed by 6 bases and 7 bases, with 18 bases remaining between them. This CDR3 contains 14 residues. The CDR3 loop reads CASSSPSGDRGYTF. DNA of the CDR3: TGTGCCAGCAGCTCACCTTCAGGGGATCGTGGCTACACCTTC.

This chain joins TRBV6-2 or TRBV6-3 and TRBJ2-7, with 8 bases fitting TRBD1. The V gene's germline CDR1 is MNHEY and CDR2 SVGEGT. The ends lost 1 base at V and 7 bases at J; junction bases unmatched: 9. The CDR3 loop spans 15 amino acids. The CDR3, as DNA: TGTGCCAGCAGTTACTATGGACAGGGAGTGGGAGAGCAGTACTTC. This sequence encodes CASSYYGQGVGEQYF.

The DNA for the CDR3 is TGTGCCAGCAGTTACTTGGACGGATATGGCTACACCTTC. It codes for CASSYLDGYGYTF. The rearrangement joins TRBV6-5 to TRBJ1-2; D gene uncertain. In germline, CDR1 is MNHEY, CDR2 SVGAGI. This CDR3 region has 13 residues. The V gene lost 1 base and the J gene lost 5 bases, with 8 bases spanning the gap.

This chain connects TRBV3-1 (or the pseudogene TRBV3-2) to TRBJ1-1; D remains ambiguous. Trimming cost V 1 base and J 8 bases, with 5 bases left between them. Germline V lookup: CDR1 LGHDT, CDR2 YNNKEL (reference sequence). CDR3 size: 11 residues. The CDR3 bases are TGTGCCAGCAGCCAAGCCGACGAAGCTTTCTTT. Amino acid sequence: CASSQADEAFF.

This rearrangement joins TRBV12-3 or TRBV12-4 to TRBJ2-5; 7 nucleotides line up with TRBD1. This CDR3 is built from 13 residues. Trimming at V came to 7 bases and at J to 1 base, leaving 3 bases not matched to a gene. For the CDR3, the DNA is TGTGCCAGCACTCGACAGGGCCAAGAGACCCAGTACTTC. Its protein product is CASTRQGQETQYF.

The chain carries TRBV6-5 and TRBJ2-1; the D is unclear. There are 11 residues in the CDR3. Deletions cut 7 bases from V and 4 bases from J, with 5 bases between. The germline V gene encodes CDR1 MNHEY and CDR2 SVGAGI. The CDR3 region has the DNA TGTGCCAGCACCATATACAATGAGCAGTTCTTC. This gives the protein CASTIYNEQFF.

The genes are TRBV9 and TRBJ2-2; possible D gene TRBD2, 5 bases. Per the germline V gene, CDR1 is SGDLS and CDR2 is YYNGEE. The CDR3 is made up of 16 amino acids. Trimming pared 1 base from V and 0 bases from J, leaving 10 bases between. The CDR3 protein is CASSVKGRSNTGELFF. The CDR3 DNA follows: TGTGCCAGCAGCGTAAAAGGGAGATCGAACACCGGGGAGCTGTTTTTT.

V is TRBV28 and J is TRBJ1-5; D perhaps matches TRBD1 (6 bases). The V and J ends lost 7 bases and 5 bases respectively, with 15 bases between them. This CDR3 has 14 residues. Germline V gene data show CDR1 as MDHEN and CDR2 as SYDVKM. This CDR3 reads CASIPTGGHQPQHF. For the CDR3, the DNA is TGTGCCAGCATTCCGACAGGAGGTCATCAGCCCCAGCATTTT.

J is TRBJ2-1 and V is TRBV4-3; D possibly matches TRBD1 or TRBD2 (5 bases each). The germline CDR1 and CDR2 sequences are LGHNA and YSLEER. The CDR3 is 15 residues long. Trimming took 2 bases from V and 4 from J, leaving 12 bases between them. Here the CDR3 reads CASSQSPGAYNEQFF. The CDR3 nucleotides read TGCGCCAGCAGCCAAAGCCCCGGGGCGTACAATGAGCAGTTCTTC.

The chain recombines TRBV10-3 with TRBJ2-2; 9 bases are a match to TRBD1. The length of the CDR3 is 13 residues. CDR1 and CDR2 from the germline V gene are ENHRY and SYGVKD. The ends lost 6 bases at V and 5 bases at J; junction bases unmatched: 1. The CDR3 region is CAISGQGTGELFF. Written as DNA, the CDR3 is TGTGCCATCAGCGGACAGGGGACCGGGGAGCTGTTTTTT.

V and J are TRBV5-1 and TRBJ2-4, with 13 bases aligning to TRBD2. The CDR3 totals 16 residues. V lost 4 bases and J lost 2; bases outside the gene matches: 3. Looked up from germline, CDR1 is SGHRS and CDR2 is YFSETQ. The CDR3 DNA sequence: TGCGCCAGCAGCCCACTAGCGGGGGGGACCAAAAACATTCAGTACTTC. Residues: CASSPLAGGTKNIQYF.

The V and J genes are TRBV27 and TRBJ2-6; 8 positions agree with TRBD1. V lost 5 bases, J lost 4 bases, and 7 bases stayed unmatched. The CDR3 runs to 16 residues. Germline lookup yields CDR1 MNHEY and CDR2 SMNVEV (reference sequence). CDR3 nucleotides: TGTGCCAGCAGTATCGGCAGGGGGCGCGGGGCCAACGTCCTGACTTTC. Translating it yields CASSIGRGRGANVLTF.

This chain links TRBV24-1 with TRBJ2-7; tentative D call: TRBD2 (5 bases). In germline, CDR1 is KGHDR, CDR2 SFDVKD. V lost 9 bases to trimming and J lost 2 bases, with 13 bases between them. The CDR3 runs 13 residues. CDR3 bases: TGTGCCACCGGATCCGGAGGAACCTACGAGCAGTACTTC. Its translation: CATGSGGTYEQYF.

The rearrangement joins TRBV6-4 to TRBJ2-3; weak D call: TRBD2 (5 bases). The CDR3 loop spans 14 amino acids. The germline gives CDR1 MRHNA, CDR2 SNTAGT. V was cut by 6 bases and J by 6 bases, with 16 bases left in between. Written as DNA, the CDR3 is TGTGCCAGCAGAGAGGAGGCCCTGAGCGATACGCAGTATTTT. It encodes CASREEALSDTQYF.

The rearrangement uses TRBV4-3 and TRBJ2-1; 7 bases align to TRBD1. CDR1 LGHNA and CDR2 YSLEER come from the germline V gene. The CDR3 has 15 residues. Trimming cost V 4 bases and J 5 bases; bases outside gene matches: 8. The CDR3 here is CASSPRTGTDNEQFF. CDR3 DNA: TGCGCCAGCAGCCCGCGCACCGGGACAGACAATGAGCAGTTCTTC.

This chain joins TRBV6-5 and TRBJ2-5; 11 bases agree with TRBD2. V dropped 0 bases and J dropped 5; count of bases not matched to a gene: 2. The germline V gene has CDR1 MNHEY and CDR2 SVGAGI. The CDR3 runs to 15 residues. CDR3 coding DNA: TGTGCCAGCAGTTACTCGACTAGCGGGAAGGAGACCCAGTACTTC. Translating it yields CASSYSTSGKETQYF.